This TCR beta chain stems from a study of blood T cells in healthy people across ages. General observations from the study: Among T cells, TCR beta diversity per million cells dropped roughly linearly as age rose.

This clonotype was observed a handful of times. Its specificity is not known. A J-beta primer mix and a sample-barcoded 5' primer were used in a second PCR of roughly 6 to 12 cycles. Each sample yielded at least 2.5 million CDR3-containing paired-end reads. In TCRdb, the 5' RACE reads were re-called with MiXCR into one record per CDR3 protein. The sample holds roughly 900,000 distinct CDR3 sequences, 48% seen once. V shed 3 bases and J 9 bases; nucleotides not matched to a gene: 8. This CDR3 is 15 amino acids long. Germline CDR1 reads MNHEY; CDR2 reads SVGEGT. The clonotype was recovered from a man in his thirties or forties in good health. This chain connects TRBV6-2 or TRBV6-3 to TRBJ2-1; 10 positions match TRBD2. The source material was blood. CDR3 sequence reads: CASSYGTSAKGEQFF. The CDR3 DNA sequence: TGTGCCAGCAGTTATGGGACTAGCGCAAAGGGTGAGCAGTTCTTC.